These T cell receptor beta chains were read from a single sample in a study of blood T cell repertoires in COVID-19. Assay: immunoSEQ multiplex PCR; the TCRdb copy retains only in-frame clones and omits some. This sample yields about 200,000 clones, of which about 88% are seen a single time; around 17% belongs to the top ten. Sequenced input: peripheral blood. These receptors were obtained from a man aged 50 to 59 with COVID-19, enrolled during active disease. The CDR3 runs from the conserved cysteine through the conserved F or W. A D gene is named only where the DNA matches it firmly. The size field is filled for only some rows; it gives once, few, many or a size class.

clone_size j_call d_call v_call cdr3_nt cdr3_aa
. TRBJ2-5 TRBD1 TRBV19 TGTGCCAGTAGTAAGGGACAGAACCGACAAGAGACCCAGTACTTC CASSKGQNRQETQYF
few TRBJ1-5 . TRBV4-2 TGTGCCAGCAGCCACGACAGTAGCAATCAGCCCCAGCATTTT CASSHDSSNQPQHF
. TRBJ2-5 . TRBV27 TGTGCCAGCAGTTTTGGAAACGCCCCGGGGACCCAGTACTTC CASSFGNAPGTQYF
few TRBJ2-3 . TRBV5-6 TGTGCCAGCAGCTCCACCTACAGGGATAGCACAGATACGCAGTATTTT CASSSTYRDSTDTQYF
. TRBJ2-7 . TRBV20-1 TGCAGTGCTAGTACAGGGTCGGGAGGATGGTACGAGCAGTACTTC CSASTGSGGWYEQYF
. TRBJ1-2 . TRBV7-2 TGTGCCAGCAGCTTACAACAATACGGCTACACCTTC CASSLQQYGYTF
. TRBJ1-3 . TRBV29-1 TGCAGCGTTTTGGTGACAGCTGGAAACACCATATATTTT CSVLVTAGNTIYF
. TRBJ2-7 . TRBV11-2 TGTGCCAGCAGCGCTAGGGAGCAGTACTTC CASSAREQYF
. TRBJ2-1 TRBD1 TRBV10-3 TGTGCCATCAGTGACTCAGACAGGGGGTTCTTC CAISDSDRGFF
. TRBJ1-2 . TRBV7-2 TGTGCCAGCAGCTCCAGCAGAGGAACCTCAGTAACCTATGGCTACACCTTC CASSSSRGTSVTYGYTF
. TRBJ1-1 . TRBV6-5 TGTGCCAGCAGATGGGGGCCCGGGGACACTGAAGCTTTCTTT CASRWGPGDTEAFF
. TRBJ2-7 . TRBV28 TGTGCCAGCCACGAGACTAGGCGGAGCTCCTACGAGCAGTACTTC CASHETRRSSYEQYF
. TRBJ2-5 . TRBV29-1 TGCAGCGTTCCTCTCCCAGGGCGCTCCCAAGAGACCCAGTACTTC CSVPLPGRSQETQYF
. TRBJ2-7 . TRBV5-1 TGCGCCAGCAGCTCGCTGACTAGGCTCCCTGGGGAGCAGTACTTC CASSSLTRLPGEQYF
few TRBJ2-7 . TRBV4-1 TGCGCCAGCAGCCAAATAGGCAGGACCTACGAGCAGTACTTC CASSQIGRTYEQYF
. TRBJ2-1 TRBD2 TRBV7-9 TGTGCCAGCAGCTTAGCGCTAGCGGGGGGGCGGTACAATGAGCAGTTCTTC CASSLALAGGRYNEQFF
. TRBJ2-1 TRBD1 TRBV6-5 TGTGCCAGCAGTTACACCTCCGGGACAGACAATGAGCAGTTCTTC CASSYTSGTDNEQFF
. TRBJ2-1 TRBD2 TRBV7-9 TGTGCCAGCAGCTTTAGCGGGGGGGCCTACAATGAGCAGTTCTTC CASSFSGGAYNEQFF
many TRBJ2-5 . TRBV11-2 TGTGCCAGCAGCAGGGGGGGCCCCCAAGAGACCCAGTACTTC CASSRGGPQETQYF
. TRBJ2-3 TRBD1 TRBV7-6 TGTGCCAGCAGCTTAGGGACCAGGGGGACGGCTCCAGATACGCAGTATTTT CASSLGTRGTAPDTQYF
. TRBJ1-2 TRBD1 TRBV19 TGTGCCAGTACCAAGGACAGGGTTTCGTCCTATGGCTACACCTTC CASTKDRVSSYGYTF
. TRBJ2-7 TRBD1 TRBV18 TGTGCCAGCTCACCACCGGACTTTAGGGGGGACAGGGGGGAGCAGTACTTC CASSPPDFRGDRGEQYF
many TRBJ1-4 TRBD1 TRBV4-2 TGTGCCAGCAGCCTACTGACAGGGAATGAAAAACTGTTTTTT CASSLLTGNEKLFF
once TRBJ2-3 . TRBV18 TGTGCCAGCTCACCACCGTCAGGGGATGATACTAGCACAGATACGCAGTATTTT CASSPPSGDDTSTDTQYF
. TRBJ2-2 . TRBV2 TGTGCCAGCAGCAGCCTGGCAGCGGGGGAGCTGTTTTTT CASSSLAAGELFF
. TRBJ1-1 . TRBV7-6 TGTGCCAGCAGCACCCCCGGGACTCCCCTGGGAGCTTTCTTT CASSTPGTPLGAFF
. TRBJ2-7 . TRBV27 TGTGCCAGCAGGTCCCAGGTCTACGAGCAGTACTTC CASRSQVYEQYF
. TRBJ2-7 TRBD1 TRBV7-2 TGTGCCAGCAGCATCCGGGACAGGGCCTACGAGCAGTACTTC CASSIRDRAYEQYF
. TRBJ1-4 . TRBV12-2 TGTGCAAGTCGCCCCCGGACAGGGGGTTATGAAAAACTGTTTTTT CASRPRTGGYEKLFF
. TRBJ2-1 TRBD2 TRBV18 TGTGCCAGCTCACCCTATCTCCTAGCGGGAAAGGACCATGAGCAGTTCTTC CASSPYLLAGKDHEQFF
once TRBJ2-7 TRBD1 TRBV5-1 TGCGCCAGCAGCTTACAGGGGGCGCCCTACGAGCAGTACTTC CASSLQGAPYEQYF
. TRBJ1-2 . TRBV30 TGTGCCTGGACCCACAGGGTTTCTAACTATGGCTACACCTTC CAWTHRVSNYGYTF
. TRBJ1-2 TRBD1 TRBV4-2 TGTGCCAGCAGCCAATCCGGGACAGAGAACTATGGCTACACCTTC CASSQSGTENYGYTF
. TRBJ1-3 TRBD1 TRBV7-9 TGTGCCAGCAGCCGGGACAGGGGTGGAAACACCATATATTTT CASSRDRGGNTIYF
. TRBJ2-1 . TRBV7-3 TGTGCCAGCAGCGAACTGCCGGGAGCCTACAGTGAGCAGTTCTTC CASSELPGAYSEQFF
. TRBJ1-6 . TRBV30 TGTGCCTGGAGTGTACGCCCCGTGAGCTCCTATAATTCACCCCTCCACTTT CAWSVRPVSSYNSPLHF
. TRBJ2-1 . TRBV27 TGTGCCAGCCCAAGGCGGAGAGCGAATGAGCAGTTCTTC CASPRRRANEQFF
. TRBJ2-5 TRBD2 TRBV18 TGTGCCAGCTCACTTCTGACTAGCGAGAGGGAGACCCAGTACTTC CASSLLTSERETQYF
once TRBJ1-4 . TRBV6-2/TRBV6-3 TGTGCCAGCAGTTACTCGATCCTGGGAGCAACTAATGAAAAACTGTTTTTT CASSYSILGATNEKLFF
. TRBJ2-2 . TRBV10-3 TGTGTCTCCGGTGAAAAGAGCGTCGGCACCGGGGAGCTGTTTTTT CVSGEKSVGTGELFF
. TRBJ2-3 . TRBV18 TGTGCCAGCTCACCACCTAACTCTAGTCCAGATACGCAGTATTTT CASSPPNSSPDTQYF
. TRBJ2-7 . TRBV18 TGTGCCAGCTCACCCAGTACTAGCCCCAACGAGCAGTACTTC CASSPSTSPNEQYF
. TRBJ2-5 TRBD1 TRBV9 TGTGCCAGCAGTTATTGGACAGGGGAAACGGAGACCCAGTACTTC CASSYWTGETETQYF
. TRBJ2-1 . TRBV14 TGTGCCAGCAGCCAAGAGGAGGTTGGAGGGCAGTTCTTC CASSQEEVGGQFF
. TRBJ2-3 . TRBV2 TGTGCCAGCAGTGTTGGGGAGGATACGCAGTATTTT CASSVGEDTQYF
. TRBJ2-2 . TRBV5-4 TGTGCCAGCAGCTTGGGTACGGGTTTGGTCACCGGGGAGCTGTTTTTT CASSLGTGLVTGELFF
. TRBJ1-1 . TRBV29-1 TGCAGCGTTGCAGCCAGGGCGCCCACTGAAGCTTTCTTT CSVAARAPTEAFF
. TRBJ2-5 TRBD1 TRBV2 TGTGCCAGCAGTAACGACAGGGGGCGGGAGACCCAGTACTTC CASSNDRGRETQYF
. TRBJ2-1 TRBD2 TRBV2 TGTGCCAGCACTCCGAACCGCGGGGGGGCCCCTGAGCAGTTCTTC CASTPNRGGAPEQFF
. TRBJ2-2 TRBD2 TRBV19 TGTGCCAGTAGTAGGTTAGCGGGAGGTACCGGGGAGCTGTTTTTT CASSRLAGGTGELFF